This T cell receptor (beta chain) was sequenced for a study of chemoradiotherapy in HPV16-positive cancers (dated by TCRdb to between 2021 and 2024). Broadly, across the study: Candidate HPV-specific T-cell clones and common TCR motifs were defined through functional T-cell assays on cells from a couple of HPV16-positive patients. The candidate HPV-specific TCRs and motifs were subsequently tracked in TCR repertoires obtained from approximately 91 patients with HPV-related cancers. The study set out to ask whether T-cell immunity against the HPV oncoproteins E6 and E7 changes over the course of chemoradiotherapy and whether that immunity affects survival.

The method was the immunoSEQ multiplex PCR assay. TCRdb took this table from immuneACCESS and kept in-frame rearrangements with V and J called. Such tables lack part of the clones; where checked against another copy, unresolved V genes explain under half of the gap, and the rest is unexplained. This sample comprises 30,000 to 40,000 clones, around 82% of them detected only once. The ten largest account for more than 5% of the sample. To note about this clone: Its antigen has not been determined. It has no much larger one-base neighbor in the sample; base qualities were not kept.

The germline V gene provides CDR1 SNHLY and CDR2 FYNNEI. Inclusive of the bounding cysteine and phenylalanine, the CDR3 is 16 residues long. This entry keeps only the CDR3 DNA: 48 bases, framed from base 1. Compared with germline, V lacks 6 bases and J lacks 4 bases; bases without a gene match: 9. Broad study findings and their caveats: Improved recurrence-free survival in HPV16-positive patients was associated with expansion of HPV-responsive T cells during chemoradiotherapy. The functional definition of HPV-specific T cells was derived from only a couple of HPV16-positive patients, and the survival association was reported for HPV16-positive patients. Expansion of candidate HPV-specific clones and E7-related TCR motifs was observed in the tumor microenvironment during treatment, whereas no such expansion was observed for non-HPV-specific T cells.

Repertoires were sampled repeatedly over the course of chemoradiotherapy, so clonal expansion could be followed in the tumor microenvironment. Sequencing used blood, obtained from a patient who underwent chemoradiotherapy. The rearranged segments are TRBV2 and TRBJ1-2; 12 bases in between match TRBD1. The sequence derives from a human donor with HPV-associated anogenital cancer. The CDR3 region reads CASRPGQGAKGYGYTF. The DNA reads TGTGCCAGCAGGCCGGGACAGGGGGCGAAAGGCTATGGCTACACCTTC.